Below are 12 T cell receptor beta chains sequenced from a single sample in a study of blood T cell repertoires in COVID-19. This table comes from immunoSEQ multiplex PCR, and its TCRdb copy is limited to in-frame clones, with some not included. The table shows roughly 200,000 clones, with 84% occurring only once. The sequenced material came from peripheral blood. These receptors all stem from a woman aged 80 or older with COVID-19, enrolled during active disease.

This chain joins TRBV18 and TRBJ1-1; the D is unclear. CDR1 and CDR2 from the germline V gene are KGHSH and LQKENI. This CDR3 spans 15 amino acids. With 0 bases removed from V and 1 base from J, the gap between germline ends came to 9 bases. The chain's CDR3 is CASSPPLATNTEAFF. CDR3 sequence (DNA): TGTGCCAGCTCACCACCGTTGGCAACGAACACTGAAGCTTTCTTT.

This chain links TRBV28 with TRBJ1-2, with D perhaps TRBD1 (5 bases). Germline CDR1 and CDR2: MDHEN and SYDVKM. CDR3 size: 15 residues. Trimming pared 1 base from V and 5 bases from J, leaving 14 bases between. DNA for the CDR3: TGTGCCAGCAGTTTATCCTTCGAGGGGAGGTATGGCTACACCTTC. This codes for CASSLSFEGRYGYTF.

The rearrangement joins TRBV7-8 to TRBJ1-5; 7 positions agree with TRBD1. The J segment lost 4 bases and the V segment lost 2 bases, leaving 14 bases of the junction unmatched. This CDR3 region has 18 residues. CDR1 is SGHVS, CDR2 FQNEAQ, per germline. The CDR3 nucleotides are TGTGCCAGCAGCTTAAGGTGGGACAGCTTCACGGGGAATCAGCCCCAGCATTTT. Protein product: CASSLRWDSFTGNQPQHF.

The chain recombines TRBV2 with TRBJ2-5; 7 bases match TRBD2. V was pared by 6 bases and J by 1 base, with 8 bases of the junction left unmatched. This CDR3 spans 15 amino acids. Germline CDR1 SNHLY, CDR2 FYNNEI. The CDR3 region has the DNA TGTGCCAGCAGACACCGGGGGGACCTCCAAGAGACCCAGTACTTC. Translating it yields CASRHRGDLQETQYF.

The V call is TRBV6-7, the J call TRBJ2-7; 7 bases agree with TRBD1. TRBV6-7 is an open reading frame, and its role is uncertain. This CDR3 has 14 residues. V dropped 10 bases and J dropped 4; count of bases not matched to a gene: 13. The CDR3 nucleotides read TGTGCCAAATCGACAGGGCAAAAAATGTACGAGCAGTACGTC. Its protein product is CAKSTGQKMYEQYV.

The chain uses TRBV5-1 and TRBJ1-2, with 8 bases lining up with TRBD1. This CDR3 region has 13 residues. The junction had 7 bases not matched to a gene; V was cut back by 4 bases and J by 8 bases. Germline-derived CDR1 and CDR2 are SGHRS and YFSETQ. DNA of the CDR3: TGCGCCAGCAGCCAGGACAGGGCCGAGGGCTACACCTTC. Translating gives CASSQDRAEGYTF.

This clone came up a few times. CDR3 coding DNA: TGTGCCAGCAGCTATGGGCAGAACTATGGCTACACCTTC. Protein product: CASSYGQNYGYTF. The chain uses TRBV28 and TRBJ1-2; D unresolved. The V gene lost 6 bases and the J gene lost 2 bases, with 10 bases spanning the gap. This CDR3 region has 13 residues. Germline CDR1 reads MDHEN; CDR2 reads SYDVKM.

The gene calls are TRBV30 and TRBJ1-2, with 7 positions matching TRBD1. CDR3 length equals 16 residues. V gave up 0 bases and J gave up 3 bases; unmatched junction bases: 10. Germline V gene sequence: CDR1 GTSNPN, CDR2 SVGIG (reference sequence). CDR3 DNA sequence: TGTGCCTGGAGTGTACTAGACGTCGACAGGGACTATGGCTACACCTTC. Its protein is CAWSVLDVDRDYGYTF.

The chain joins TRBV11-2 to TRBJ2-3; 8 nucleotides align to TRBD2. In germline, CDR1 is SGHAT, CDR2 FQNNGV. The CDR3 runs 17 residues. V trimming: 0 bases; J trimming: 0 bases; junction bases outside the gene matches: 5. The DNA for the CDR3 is TGTGCCAGCAGCTTAGAAAAGCGGGGGTTTAGCACAGATACGCAGTATTTT. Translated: CASSLEKRGFSTDTQYF.

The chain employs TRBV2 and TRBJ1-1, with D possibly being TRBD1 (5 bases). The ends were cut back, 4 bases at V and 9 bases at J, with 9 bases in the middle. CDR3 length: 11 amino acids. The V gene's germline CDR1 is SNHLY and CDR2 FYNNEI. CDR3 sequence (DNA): TGTGCCAGCAGTGTAGACAGAAAAGCTTTCTTT. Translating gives CASSVDRKAFF.

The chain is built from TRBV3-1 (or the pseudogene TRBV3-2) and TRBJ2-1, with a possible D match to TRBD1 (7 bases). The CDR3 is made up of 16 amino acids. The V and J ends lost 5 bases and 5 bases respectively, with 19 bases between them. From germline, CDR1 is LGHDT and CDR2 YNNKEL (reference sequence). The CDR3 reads CASSGGTAIYHNEQFF. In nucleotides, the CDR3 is TGTGCCAGCAGCGGGGGGACAGCTATTTACCACAATGAGCAGTTCTTC.

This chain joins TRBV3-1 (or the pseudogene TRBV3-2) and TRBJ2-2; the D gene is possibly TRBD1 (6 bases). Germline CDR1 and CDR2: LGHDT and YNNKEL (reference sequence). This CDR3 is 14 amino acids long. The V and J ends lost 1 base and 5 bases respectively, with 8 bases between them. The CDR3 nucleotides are TGTGCCAGCAGCCAAGTTAGGGGGACCGGGGAGCTGTTTTTT. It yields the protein CASSQVRGTGELFF.